This T cell receptor beta chain was profiled in a study of tumor and adjacent non-tumor tissue in lung cancer. Across the study: There were some 11 adenocarcinoma, 2 squamous cell carcinoma and 1 small cell lung cancer cases. Each sample yielded a few million productive TCRbeta reads on average.

No cell sorting was done before RNA was extracted from the tissue. Distant lung tissue was collected more than 3 cm away from the tumor edge. Comment on this clonotype: The missing conserved phenylalanine or tryptophan at the end of this CDR3 makes a read error likely. The limits of the CDR3 on the DNA are not certain, so only TCRdb's listed CDR3 is given.

A modified ARM-PCR protocol with three rounds of nested PCR amplified TCRbeta. Via MiXCR, TCRdb re-called the multiplex PCR reads, giving one row per CDR3 protein. The sample consists of 65,000 to 85,000 distinct CDR3 sequences, about 77% of them appearing once. From germline, CDR1 is SQVTM and CDR2 ANQGSEA. Ends included, the CDR3 has 12 residues. The chain recombines TRBV29-1 with TRBJ2-7. Sequencing was performed on distant non-tumor lung tissue. This TCR was recovered from a man in his sixties with non-small cell lung cancer. Here the CDR3 reads CSTADSFYEHYC.